This T cell receptor (beta chain) is drawn from a study of T-cell reconstitution after alpha-beta-depleted transplantation in children. General study findings and limits: In some patients, recipient T cells and intrathymic progenitors surviving conditioning explained high day-60 diversity. Two months or so post-transplant, alpha-beta T cells reportedly derived from several hundred expanded graft clones. The authors attributed T-cell counts and diversity one year after transplant mostly to newly produced T cells.

Unique molecular identifiers were used to barcode this TCRbeta library. TCRdb re-derived calls from the PCR reads in MiXCR, one entry per CDR3 protein. Of a few hundred thousand distinct CDR3 sequences listed, 10% to 15% were seen once; the top ten hold 2% to 2.5%. This CDR3 has 15 residues. Germline V lookup: CDR1 SGHRS, CDR2 YFSETQ. V lost 4 bases to trimming and J lost 3 bases, with 17 bases between them. With respect to this clonotype: Antigen unknown.

Material: PBMCs, mostly from graft donor cells, obtained 360 days after TCRalphabeta/CD19-depleted stem cell transplant. This TCR came from a male patient aged 10 to 17 who had a stem cell transplant for acute myeloid leukemia, so the T cells may come from the graft donor. The chain couples TRBV5-1 to TRBJ2-7; possibly TRBD2 for D (5 bases). CDR3 region: CASSPRGRRFYEQYF. CDR3 bases: TGCGCCAGCAGCCCACGGGGAAGGCGGTTCTACGAGCAGTACTTC.